This T cell receptor beta chain was captured in a study of blood T cell repertoires in COVID-19 (dated by TCRdb to about 2020). About the study as a whole: Samples from collaborators originated in the United States, Italy and Spain and spanned both the acute and convalescent phases of COVID-19. A freely available public database, intended as a resource for researchers studying the immune response to SARS-CoV-2, is where the repertoires were released. The samples were drawn from two sources: the first 160 participants of the ongoing ImmuneRACE study, and 1,000 to 1,500 subjects contributed by 6 global collaborators. The prospective study material was composed of cDNA or gDNA derived from T cells, B-cell-depleted T cells, or PBMCs. Where available, HLA class I and class II types were taken from metadata supplied by the sample provider and were not determined by assay-based typing. Sample metadata almost always included a de-identified subject ID, COVID-19 status, age in years and sex. Subjects who had been exposed to COVID-19, were actively infected with it, or had recovered from it provided the deeply sampled blood TCRbeta repertoires that made up the dataset. The research as a whole found: Clinical and demographic metadata were provided uncurated, with the amount varying by source and participant.

Participants in the prospective study were enrolled through a virtual design, were aged roughly 18 to 100 years, and lived in approximately 25 United States geographic areas. In the prospective study, cohorts were assigned on the basis of participant-reported clinical history obtained from a screening survey and a study questionnaire. Exposed participants had been in contact, within 2 weeks of entering the study, with a person who had a PCR-confirmed or clinician-diagnosed case of COVID-19. In the prospective study, whole blood, serum and a nasopharyngeal or oropharyngeal swab were collected from each participant by mobile phlebotomists. Over a roughly 2-month period, participants in the prospective study had the option of providing additional blood draws and questionnaires. Prospective study blood samples were shipped either frozen or at room temperature before DNA extraction. About this clone itself: Its antigen remains unidentified. One base away there is no much larger clone; base qualities are not given.

From the cysteine through the phenylalanine, the CDR3 covers 15 amino acids. The entry retains the CDR3 DNA only, 45 bases that are in frame from base 1. Taken from the germline V gene, the CDR1 and CDR2 loops are MNHEY and SVGAGI. Here V drops 6 bases and J drops 6 bases, and the junction holds 8 bases not matched to any gene. TCRbeta CDR3 regions were amplified from genomic DNA by means of the immunoSEQ Assay, a bias-controlled multiplex PCR. In the original analysis: The number of nucleated cells in each sample was estimated by amplification of reference gene primers within the assay. To quantify the absolute abundance of each unique TCRbeta CDR3 rearrangement, sequence reads were collapsed and filtered. For each sample, productive Simpson clonality was calculated as the square root of Simpson's diversity index across productive rearrangements. TCRdb provides this immuneACCESS table in a form limited to in-frame rearrangements. Some clones are lacking; in checked studies, under half of them reflect an unresolved V gene, and why the rest are absent is not known. V, J and clone size were drawn from that table, and D and trimming were deduced from the DNA. This sample comprises hundreds of thousands of clones, approximately 91% of them detected only once. The top ten clonotypes cover less than 1.5% of the sample.

Material: PBMCs or T cells enriched from blood (not recorded which). In this chain, TRBV6-5 is recombined with TRBJ2-1, and 10 junction bases match TRBD1. This sequence was found in a woman younger than 30 who had been exposed to COVID-19. The DNA sequence reads TGTGCCAGCAGGCAACCGGGACAGGGGATCAATGAGCAGTTCTTC. Its protein product is CASRQPGQGINEQFF.